The clone carrying this TCR beta chain appeared many times. The antigen is unknown. These data come from a study of T cells in Graves' hyperthyroidism and ophthalmopathy. This CDR3 is 18 amino acids long. After removal of 1 base from V and 0 bases from J, the junction contained 8 bases not matched to a gene. CDR1 KGHSH and CDR2 LQKENI come from the germline V gene. Template material for amplifying TCR beta CDR3 regions consisted of RNA transcripts. Using the HTBI primer set, a first-round RT-PCR was run on the TCR CDR3. TCRdb independently ran MiXCR on the multiplex PCR reads; one entry per CDR3 protein. Of 650,000 to 750,000 distinct CDR3 sequences listed, 13% to 15% are singletons. Overall study results and limits: Most thyroid-expanded clonotypes above 0.001 were also found in blood. Ophthalmopathy, as predicted by the model, came a median roughly 6.8 months after the prediction.

This clonotype was obtained from a woman aged 18-29 years with Graves' hyperthyroidism. Material for sequencing was blood. V gene TRBV18 combines with J gene TRBJ2-3; 9 bases agree with TRBD2. CDR3 DNA sequence: TGTGCCAGCTCACCACGTCTAGCGGGGCGATCTAGCACAGATACGCAGTATTTT. This encodes CASSPRLAGRSSTDTQYF.